This TCR beta chain comes out of a study of beta chain features in type 1 diabetes. Whole-study context: All samples yielded 85 million to 130 million examined sorted cells. Findings and caveats of the study: Insertions at VDJ junctions were less frequent in type 1 diabetes patients. These patients also deleted more nucleotides at the same junctions.

Sequencing targeted expressed TCRB transcripts, as all isolated RNA had been reverse transcribed. Clones were sequenced by immunoSEQ multiplex PCR, and TCRdb holds only the in-frame ones, with some missing. The sample lists approximately 330,000 clones; more than 9.5% were seen once. Comment on this clone: Its antigen is still unknown.

Sorting based on CD45RO/CCR7/CD25/CD127/CD95/CD27 separated CD4+ naive, central memory, regulatory and stem cell-like memory cells. Looked up from germline, CDR1 is LGHNA and CDR2 is YNFKEQ. Losses at the gene ends were 3 bases for V and 6 bases for J; bases not matched to a gene: 2. This CDR3 is built from 13 residues. The clonotype comes from a woman in her thirties in good health. The chain is built from TRBV4-2 and TRBJ1-2; 9 nucleotides agree with TRBD1. Input material: naive CD4+ T cells from blood. CDR3 nucleotide sequence: TGTGCCAGCAGCCAGCGACAGGGGGATGGCTACACCTTC. Its translation: CASSQRQGDGYTF.